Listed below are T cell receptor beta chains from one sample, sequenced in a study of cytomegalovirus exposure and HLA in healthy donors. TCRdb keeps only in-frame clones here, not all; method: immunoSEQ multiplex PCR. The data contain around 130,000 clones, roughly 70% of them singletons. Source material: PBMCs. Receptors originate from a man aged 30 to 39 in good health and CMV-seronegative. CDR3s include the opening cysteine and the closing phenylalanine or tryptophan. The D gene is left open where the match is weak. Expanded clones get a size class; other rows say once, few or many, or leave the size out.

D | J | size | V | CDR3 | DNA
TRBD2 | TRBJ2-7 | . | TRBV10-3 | CAISESSGGPYEQYF | TGTGCCATCAGTGAGTCAAGCGGGGGACCCTACGAGCAGTACTTC
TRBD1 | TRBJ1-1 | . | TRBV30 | CAWMQPGTGWTEAFF | TGTGCCTGGATGCAGCCAGGGACAGGGTGGACTGAAGCTTTCTTT
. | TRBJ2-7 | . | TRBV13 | CASSFGSYEQYF | TGTGCCAGCAGTTTCGGCTCCTACGAGCAGTACTTC
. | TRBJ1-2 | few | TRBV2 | CASSEAPPPRGYTF | TGTGCCAGCAGTGAAGCGCCACCTCCCCGGGGCTACACCTTC
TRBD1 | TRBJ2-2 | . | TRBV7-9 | CASSPSQGATGELFF | TGTGCCAGCAGTCCCTCACAGGGGGCTACCGGGGAGCTGTTTTTT
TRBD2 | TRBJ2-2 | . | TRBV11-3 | CASSLGGRGFLENTGELFF | TGTGCCAGCAGCTTAGGCGGGAGGGGGTTCCTGGAGAACACCGGGGAGCTGTTTTTT
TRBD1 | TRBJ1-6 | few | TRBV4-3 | CASANWGTGGSPLHF | TGCGCCAGCGCCAACTGGGGGACAGGGGGTTCACCCCTCCACTTT
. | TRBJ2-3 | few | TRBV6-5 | CASSRDNTDTQYF | TGTGCCAGCAGCCGAGACAACACAGATACGCAGTATTTT
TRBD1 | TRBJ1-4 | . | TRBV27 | CASSLWGQGPNEKLFF | TGTGCCAGCAGTTTATGGGGACAGGGACCTAATGAAAAACTGTTTTTT
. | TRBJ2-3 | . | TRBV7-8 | CASSYRQAQTTDTQYF | TGTGCCAGCAGCTACCGACAGGCCCAAACAACAGATACGCAGTATTTT
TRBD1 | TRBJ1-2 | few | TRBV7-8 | CASSLRTGYGYTF | TGTGCCAGCAGCCTACGGACAGGATATGGCTACACCTTC
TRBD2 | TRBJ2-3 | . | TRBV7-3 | CASSQGGRGVGDTQYF | TGTGCCAGCAGCCAGGGAGGGAGGGGAGTCGGAGATACGCAGTATTTT
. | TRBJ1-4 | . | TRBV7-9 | CASSFGQPNEKLFF | TGTGCCAGCAGCTTTGGACAGCCTAATGAAAAACTGTTTTTT
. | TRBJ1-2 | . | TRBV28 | CASSPDSRDYGYTF | TGTGCCAGCAGTCCGGACAGCCGGGACTATGGCTACACCTTC
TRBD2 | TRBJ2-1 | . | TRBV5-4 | CASKQVAGGSYNEQFF | TGTGCCAGCAAGCAGGTAGCGGGGGGCTCCTACAATGAGCAGTTCTTC
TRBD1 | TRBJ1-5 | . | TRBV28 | CASSKPGQGNSNQPQHF | TGTGCCAGCAGTAAGCCGGGACAGGGAAATAGCAATCAGCCCCAGCATTTT
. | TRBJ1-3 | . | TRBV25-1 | CASSEYPLGSSGNTIYF | TGTGCCAGCAGTGAATATCCTCTAGGCAGCTCTGGAAACACCATATATTTT
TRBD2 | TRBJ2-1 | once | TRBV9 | CASSVASGSGYEQFF | TGTGCCAGCAGCGTAGCTAGCGGGAGTGGTTATGAGCAGTTCTTC
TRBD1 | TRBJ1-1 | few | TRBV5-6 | CASSKGVGTGNTEAFF | TGTGCCAGCAGTAAAGGTGTGGGGACAGGTAACACTGAAGCTTTCTTT
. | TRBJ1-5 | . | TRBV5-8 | CASSLEGAQPQHF | TGTGCCAGCAGCTTGGAAGGGGCTCAGCCCCAGCATTTT
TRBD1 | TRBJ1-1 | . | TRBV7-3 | CASGQGGTEAFF | TGTGCCAGCGGACAGGGTGGCACTGAAGCTTTCTTT
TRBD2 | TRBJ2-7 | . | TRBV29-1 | CSVEGAGGTSYEQYF | TGCAGCGTTGAAGGTGCGGGGGGAACGTCCTACGAGCAGTACTTC
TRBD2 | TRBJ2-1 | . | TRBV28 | CASSLLPSGRSNEQFF | TGTGCCAGCAGTTTATTGCCTAGCGGGCGCTCAAATGAGCAGTTCTTC
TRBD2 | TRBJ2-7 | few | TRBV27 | CASSFSGRTYEQYF | TGTGCCAGCAGTTTTAGCGGGAGGACCTACGAGCAGTACTTC
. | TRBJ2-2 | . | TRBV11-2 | CASSTITGNSNTGELFF | TGTGCCAGCAGCACAATCACAGGGAATAGTAACACCGGGGAGCTGTTTTTT
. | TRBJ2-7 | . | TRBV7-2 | CASSLFAGARSRYEQYF | TGTGCCAGCAGCTTATTTGCGGGGGCCCGGTCTCGCTACGAGCAGTACTTC
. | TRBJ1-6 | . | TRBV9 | CASSSGPSLPLHF | TGTGCCTCTTCATCAGGGCCCTCCCTCCCCCTCCACTTT
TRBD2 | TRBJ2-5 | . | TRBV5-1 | CASCPPAGSTGETQYF | TGCGCCAGCTGCCCCCCAGCGGGGAGTACCGGGGAGACCCAGTACTTC
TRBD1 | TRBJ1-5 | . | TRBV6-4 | CASSDSGRGQGQPQHF | TGTGCCAGCAGTGACTCTGGCAGGGGGCAAGGGCAGCCCCAGCATTTT
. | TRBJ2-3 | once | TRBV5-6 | CASSLATTIWDTQYF | TGTGCCAGCAGCTTGGCTACCACTATCTGGGATACGCAGTATTTT
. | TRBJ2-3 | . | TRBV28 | CASSITGTRTDTQYF | TGTGCCAGCAGTATTACAGGGACCCGGACAGATACGCAGTATTTT
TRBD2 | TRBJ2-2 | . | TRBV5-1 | CASSSSGRETGELFF | TGCGCCAGCAGCTCAAGCGGGAGAGAGACCGGGGAGCTGTTTTTT
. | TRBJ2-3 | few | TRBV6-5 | CASSSRASGADTQYF | TGTGCCAGCAGTTCCCGAGCCTCAGGGGCGGATACGCAGTATTTT
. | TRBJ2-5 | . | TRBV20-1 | CSARVGETQYF | TGCAGTGCTAGAGTCGGAGAGACCCAGTACTTC
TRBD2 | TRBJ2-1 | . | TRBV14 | CASSLLAGRSEQFF | TGTGCCAGCAGCCTCCTAGCGGGAAGAAGTGAGCAGTTCTTC
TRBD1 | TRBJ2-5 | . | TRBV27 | CASSWGQGALETQYF | TGTGCCAGCAGTTGGGGACAGGGGGCGCTTGAGACCCAGTACTTC
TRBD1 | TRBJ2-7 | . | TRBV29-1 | CSAGQGRSYEQYF | TGCAGCGCTGGACAGGGAAGATCCTACGAGCAGTACTTC